This T cell receptor (beta chain) is from a study of blood T cell repertoires in COVID-19. Whole-study context: Italy, Spain and the United States were the sources of the convalescent and acute COVID-19 samples. T cells, B-cell-depleted T cells, or PBMCs supplied cDNA or gDNA.

Original processing methods: Reference gene primer amplification yielded estimated nucleated cell counts. The assay was immunoSEQ multiplex PCR, and TCRdb's table has in-frame clones only and misses some. Clone size and V and J calls were adopted from that table, with D and trimming inferred from the DNA. The sample holds 110,000 or so clones, about 85% seen once. The CDR3 has 17 residues. Unmatched junction bases numbered 2, after V lost 0 bases and J lost 0 bases. In germline, CDR1 is SGDLS, CDR2 YYNGEE. This chain links TRBV9 with TRBJ2-3, with 12 bases identical to TRBD2. Sequencing was performed on peripheral blood. This TCR was sampled from a man aged 40-50 years with acute or convalescent COVID-19. CDR3 amino acids: CASSVASGGVSTDTQYF. The CDR3 bases are TGTGCCAGCAGCGTAGCTAGCGGGGGGGTTAGCACAGATACGCAGTATTTT.